The 9 T cell receptor beta chains below all came from one sample that was sequenced in a study of blood T cells in healthy people across ages. Next came a second PCR, run for roughly 6 to 11 cycles, which used a sample-barcoded 5' primer along with a J-beta primer mix. One entry per CDR3 protein, called by TCRdb with MiXCR from the 5' RACE reads. The repertoire holds 700,000 to 950,000 distinct CDR3 sequences, roughly 60% seen once, with 22% in the top ten. Sequencing used blood. These receptors all come from a man younger than 45 in good health.

The CDR3 DNA follows: TGCAGTGCTAGAGCTAGCGGGATTTACGAGCAGTACTTC. It encodes CSARASGIYEQYF. The gene calls are TRBV20-1 and TRBJ2-7, with 9 nucleotides matching TRBD2. The CDR3 length is 13 residues. Per germline, CDR1 DFQATT and CDR2 SNEGSKA (reference sequence). V was clipped by 1 base and J by 4 bases; unmatched bases: 2.

This sequence joins TRBV27 and TRBJ2-7; possibly TRBD2 for D (5 bases). This CDR3 comprises 16 residues. In germline, CDR1 is MNHEY, CDR2 SMNVEV (reference sequence). With 3 bases removed from V and 0 bases from J, the gap between germline ends came to 15 bases. The CDR3: CASSFSFGGISYEQYF. The CDR3 bases are TGTGCCAGCAGTTTTTCGTTCGGAGGAATCTCCTACGAGCAGTACTTC.

In its sample, this clonotype was seen once. The chain links TRBV7-2 to TRBJ1-5; the match to TRBD1 covers 10 bases. With V trimmed by 5 bases and J by 7 bases, 2 bases remained unmatched. Per germline, CDR1 SGHTA and CDR2 FQGNSA. The CDR3 loop spans 13 amino acids. CDR3 in amino acids: CASSGDRGQPQHF. Written as DNA, the CDR3 is TGTGCCAGCAGCGGGGACAGGGGACAGCCCCAGCATTTT.

The V and J genes are TRBV7-8 and TRBJ2-3; D gene uncertain. This CDR3 is 12 amino acids long. Germline assignment: CDR1 SGHVS and CDR2 FQNEAQ. V was cut by 5 bases and J by 5 bases, with 8 bases left in between. The CDR3 reads CASSRPLDTQYF. DNA for the CDR3: TGTGCCAGCAGCCGGCCCCTAGATACGCAGTATTTT. Complete variable domain (other parts from reference TRBV7-8 and TRBJ2-3): GAGVSQSPRYKVAKRGQDVALRCDPISGHVSLFWYQQALGQGPEFLTYFQNEAQLDKSGLPSDRFFAERPEGSVSTLKIQRTQQEDSAVYLCASSRPLDTQYFGPGTRLTVL.

This clonotype was counted only a few times. This chain connects TRBV20-1 to TRBJ2-4; TRBD2 matches at 7 bases. The DNA end lines up better with TRBJ2-7; the J call may be wrong. CDR3 length: 14 amino acids. CDR1 and CDR2 from the germline V gene are DFQATT and SNEGSKA (reference sequence). Written as DNA, the CDR3 is TGCAGTGCTAGTATCGGGACTACCCCATACGAGCAGTACTTC. Protein: CSASIGTTPYEQYF.

The V and J genes are TRBV13 and TRBJ2-1; D may be TRBD2 (5 bases). The better agreement between TRBJ2-7 and the DNA end casts doubt on the J call. This CDR3 contains 16 residues. Germline lookup yields CDR1 PRHDT and CDR2 FYEKMQ (reference sequence). For the CDR3, the DNA is TGTGCCAGCAGCCCTACGGACTGGAAGAACTACAATGAGCAGTACTTC. As protein: CASSPTDWKNYNEQYF.

As concerns this clonotype: A read error may account for a junction end that differs from germline. This chain links TRBV11-3 with TRBJ2-1; TRBD2 aligns across 11 bases. The CDR3 extends over 15 amino acids. Per the germline V gene, CDR1 is SGHNT and CDR2 is YENEEA. This CDR3 reads CASSNLAGGHNEQFF. CDR3 bases: TGTGCCAGCAGTAACCTAGCGGGGGGTCACAACGAGCAGTTCTTC.

For this clonotype: One end of the junction fails to match germline, which may point to a read error. The J gene is TRBJ2-1, the V gene TRBV4-1; unclear D gene. Per the germline V gene, CDR1 is MGHRA and CDR2 is YSYEKL. This CDR3 is 12 amino acids long. The CDR3 here is CTSSQVPNEQFF. CDR3 sequence (DNA): TGCACCAGCAGCCAAGTACCAAATGAGCAGTTCTTC.

In this sample, this clonotype turned up once. The chain carries TRBV5-1 and TRBJ2-5; no clear D. V lost 0 bases and J 1 base, leaving 7 bases between the germline ends. There are 14 residues in the CDR3. Germline assignment: CDR1 SGHRS and CDR2 YFSETQ. The DNA for the CDR3 is TGCGCCAGCAGCTTGGAAACAGCCCAAGAGACCCAGTACTTC. Protein sequence: CASSLETAQETQYF.